Shown below are 28 T cell receptor beta chains from a single sample sequenced in a study of blood T cells in healthy people across ages. Through a sample-barcoded 5' primer and a J-beta primer mix, a second PCR was run for roughly 6 to 11 cycles. TCRdb analysed the 5' RACE reads with MiXCR anew, one entry per CDR3 protein. The sample consists of about 640,000 distinct CDR3 sequences, about 54% of them appearing once. Sequencing input: blood. These receptors all stem from a man aged 55 to 69 in good health.

The rearrangement joins TRBV20-1 to TRBJ2-1; D is perhaps TRBD2 (6 bases). The CDR3 is made up of 15 amino acids. The germline V and J ends were trimmed by 5 bases and 4 bases, with 18 bases remaining between them. Germline CDR1 is DFQATT and CDR2 is SNEGSKA (reference sequence). CDR3 nucleotides: TGCAGTGCTCCGCGGATAGGGAGGAGGTACAATGAGCAGTTCTTC. Its translation: CSAPRIGRRYNEQFF.

CDR3 amino acids: CSARDFRRSAGAVDEQFF. CDR3 DNA sequence: TGCAGTGCTAGAGATTTCCGGCGTAGCGCGGGAGCTGTCGATGAGCAGTTCTTC. The chain joins TRBV20-1 to TRBJ2-1, with 7 bases that match TRBD2. Germline loops: CDR1 DFQATT, CDR2 SNEGSKA (reference sequence). The CDR3 length is 18 residues. With V trimmed by 0 bases and J by 8 bases, 19 bases remained unmatched.

This sequence joins TRBV29-1 and TRBJ2-5, with D possibly matching TRBD1 (6 bases). The V and J ends lost 6 bases and 6 bases respectively, with 14 bases between them. The V gene's germline CDR1 is SQVTM and CDR2 ANQGSEA. This CDR3 is built from 12 residues. The CDR3 sequence: CSVTTGGKTQYF. The CDR3 DNA sequence: TGCAGCGTAACGACAGGTGGAAAGACCCAGTACTTC. The full variable domain, rest sourced from reference TRBV29-1 and TRBJ2-5, is SAVISQKPSRDICQRGTSLTIQCQVDSQVTMMFWYRQQPGQSLTLIATANQGSEATYESGFVIDKFPISRPNLTFSTLTVSNMSPEDSSIYLCSVTTGGKTQYFGPGTRLLVL.

The CDR3 DNA is TGCAGTGCTAGAAGCTCCCAAGGACATGAAAAACTGTTTTTT. As protein: CSARSSQGHEKLFF. V gene TRBV20-1 combines with J gene TRBJ1-4, with D unclear. Deletions cut 2 bases from V and 6 bases from J, with 13 bases between. CDR3 length: 14 residues. In germline, CDR1 is DFQATT, CDR2 SNEGSKA (reference sequence).

V gene TRBV14 combines with J gene TRBJ2-3; 9 nucleotides line up with TRBD2. Germline CDR1 is SGHDN and CDR2 is FVKESK. Trimming cost V 0 bases and J 0 bases; bases outside gene matches: 19. This CDR3 spans 22 amino acids. The CDR3 loop reads CASSQEGAGGPKGSPSTDTQYF. The CDR3 DNA reads as TGTGCCAGCAGCCAAGAAGGAGCGGGGGGCCCAAAAGGGTCACCTAGCACAGATACGCAGTATTTT.

This clonotype was counted a few times. The chain carries TRBV7-2 and TRBJ2-3; perhaps D is TRBD1 or TRBD2 (5 bases each). Germline V lookup: CDR1 SGHTA, CDR2 FQGNSA. The CDR3 runs 15 residues. V was trimmed by 5 bases and J by 0 bases, leaving 12 bases between them. This chain's CDR3 is CASSAMGVSTDTQYF. Written as DNA, the CDR3 is TGTGCCAGCAGCGCCATGGGGGTGAGCACAGATACGCAGTATTTT.

This clonotype showed up many times. The CDR3 nucleotides read TGTGCCAGCAGCCTGACAGGAGATGGGTACAATGAGCAGTTCTTC. Translating gives CASSLTGDGYNEQFF. The chain links TRBV7-2 to TRBJ2-1; D is possibly TRBD1 (6 bases). Trimming removed 5 bases at V and 4 bases at J, with 15 bases between. Germline V gene data show CDR1 as SGHTA and CDR2 as FQGNSA. The CDR3 length is 15 residues.

V gene TRBV10-3 combines with J gene TRBJ2-3, with 11 bases matching TRBD2. CDR1 ENHRY and CDR2 SYGVKD come from the germline V gene. This CDR3 spans 16 amino acids. With 2 bases clipped from V and 3 bases from J, the junction kept 4 bases outside the gene matches. The CDR3 loop is CAISERASGGTDTQYF. The CDR3, as DNA: TGTGCCATCAGTGAGCGCGCTAGCGGGGGGACAGATACGCAGTATTTT.

This clonotype was detected a few times. The chain carries TRBV10-3 and TRBJ2-5; the D gene is possibly TRBD1 (6 bases). TRBJ2-7 matches the DNA end more closely, so the J call is doubtful. CDR1 is ENHRY, CDR2 SYGVKD, per germline. The CDR3 has 12 residues. The CDR3 region is CAISDRGYEQYF. Here the CDR3 DNA reads TGTGCCATCAGTGACAGGGGCTACGAGCAGTACTTC.

The chain has TRBV20-1 and TRBJ2-5, with 7 bases identical to TRBD1. With V trimmed by 8 bases and J by 0 bases, 6 bases remained unmatched. Germline V CDR1 and CDR2: DFQATT, SNEGSKA (reference sequence). The CDR3 has 13 amino acids. The CDR3 coding sequence is TGCAGTTCAAAGGGACAGAACCAAGAGACCCAGTACTTC. Amino acid sequence: CSSKGQNQETQYF.

The CDR3 bases are TGTGCCAGCAGTTACTCGAGGACTAATCAAGAGACCCAGTACTTC. It yields the protein CASSYSRTNQETQYF. The rearrangement joins TRBV6-6 to TRBJ2-5, with D possibly being TRBD2 (6 bases). Trimming removed 0 bases at V and 2 bases at J, with 10 bases between. CDR3 length: 15 residues. Germline V gene sequence: CDR1 MNHNY, CDR2 SVGAGI (reference sequence).

The chain is built from TRBV18 and TRBJ2-5; 7 bases are a match to TRBD2. The CDR3 totals 14 residues. The V gene end was trimmed by 2 bases and the J gene end by 4 bases; junction bases not matched to a gene: 4. In germline, CDR1 is KGHSH, CDR2 LQKENI. DNA for the CDR3: TGTGCCAGCTCACCAAACGGGGGGACAGAGACCCAGTACTTC. As protein: CASSPNGGTETQYF. Full variable domain (missing parts from reference TRBV18 and TRBJ2-5): NAGVMQNPRHLVRRRGQEARLRCSPMKGHSHVYWYRQLPEEGLKFMVYLQKENIIDESGMPKERFSAEFPKEGPSILRIQQVVRGDSAAYFCASSPNGGTETQYFGPGTRLLVL.

The rearrangement uses TRBV20-1 and TRBJ2-3; the match to TRBD2 covers 7 bases. CDR1 DFQATT and CDR2 SNEGSKA come from the germline V gene (reference sequence). This CDR3 has 12 residues. The CDR3 loop is CSGGSSTDTQYF. The CDR3 DNA reads as TGCAGCGGGGGGTCGAGCACAGATACGCAGTATTTT.

The chain recombines TRBV7-2 with TRBJ2-3; D perhaps matches TRBD1 (5 bases). The CDR3 extends over 15 amino acids. V was cut by 5 bases and J by 0 bases, with 12 bases left in between. From germline, CDR1 is SGHTA and CDR2 FQGNSA. The CDR3 bases are TGTGCCAGCAGCACCCAGACAGCTAGCACAGATACGCAGTATTTT. Amino acids: CASSTQTASTDTQYF.

V is TRBV6-2 or TRBV6-3 and J is TRBJ2-1, with TRBD2 matching 8 bases. The germline gives CDR1 MNHEY, CDR2 SVGEGT. Trimming removed 5 bases from V and 9 bases from J; junction bases left unmatched: 9. The CDR3 has 14 amino acids. CDR3 DNA: TGTGCCAGCAGTCCCGGGACTAGTTCGCGTGAGCAGTTCTTC. Protein product: CASSPGTSSREQFF.

This chain joins TRBV4-1 and TRBJ2-1, with 12 bases aligning to TRBD1. J was trimmed by 8 bases and V by 0 bases; bases with no gene match: 8. This CDR3 comprises 17 residues. Germline V gene sequence: CDR1 MGHRA, CDR2 YSYEKL. CDR3 DNA sequence: TGCGCCAGCAGCCAAGAACCCGGGACAGGGGGCCGGGATGAGCAGTTCTTC. As protein: CASSQEPGTGGRDEQFF.

The rearrangement joins TRBV28 to TRBJ1-2; the D gene is possibly TRBD1 (6 bases). Germline V gene data show CDR1 as MDHEN and CDR2 as SYDVKM. V was pared by 8 bases and J by 0 bases, with 19 bases between. The CDR3 spans 16 residues. The CDR3 here is CASSRARDTTNYGYTF. The CDR3 bases are TGTGCCAGCTCAAGGGCGCGGGACACAACTAACTATGGCTACACCTTC.

This clonotype came up once. The chain recombines TRBV7-2 with TRBJ2-5; TRBD2 aligns across 9 bases. V dropped 3 bases and J dropped 11; count of bases not matched to a gene: 16. The CDR3 totals 16 residues. Looked up from germline, CDR1 is SGHTA and CDR2 is FQGNSA. The CDR3 loop reads CASSFASGAAYNEQYF. The CDR3 DNA reads TGTGCCAGCAGCTTCGCTAGCGGGGCCGCCTACAATGAGCAGTACTTC.

This clonotype was observed a handful of times. This chain links TRBV12-3 or TRBV12-4 with TRBJ1-1; D is unclear. The CDR3 spans 13 residues. With 4 bases removed from V and 1 base from J, the gap between germline ends came to 7 bases. CDR3 nucleotide sequence: TGTGCCAGCAGTTATAACAGGAACACTGAAGCTTTCTTT. Translation: CASSYNRNTEAFF.

V and J are TRBV3-1 and TRBJ2-7; D is ambiguous. This CDR3 is built from 14 residues. Trimming removed 1 base at V and 2 bases at J, with 9 bases between. The germline V gene encodes CDR1 LGHDT and CDR2 YNNKEL (reference sequence). This CDR3 reads CASSQVPGPYEQYF. The CDR3 coding sequence is TGTGCCAGCAGCCAAGTCCCGGGTCCCTACGAGCAGTACTTC.

The V gene is TRBV29-1, the J gene TRBJ2-3; TRBD2 agrees at 12 bases. The CDR3 runs to 15 residues. Germline CDR1 reads SQVTM; CDR2 reads ANQGSEA. J lost 4 bases, V lost 7 bases, and 9 bases had no gene match. The CDR3 bases are TGCAGCGCCCGAACTAGCGGGGGGCGCGCAGATACGCAGTATTTT. Translated, it gives CSARTSGGRADTQYF.

This clonotype was detected a few times. The V gene is TRBV10-3, the J gene TRBJ2-5; the D gene is possibly TRBD2 (5 bases). Germline values: CDR1 ENHRY, CDR2 SYGVKD. The CDR3 covers 13 residues. Trimming left V 7 bases short and J 2 bases short, with 11 bases between. CDR3 DNA: TGTGCCATCAAGGAGGACTTTCAAGAGACCCAGTACTTC. It codes for CAIKEDFQETQYF.

This clonotype came up a few times. The V gene is TRBV3-1, the J gene TRBJ1-1, with TRBD1 matching over 11 bases. The ends lost 4 bases at V and 6 bases at J; junction bases unmatched: 7. In germline, CDR1 is LGHDT, CDR2 YNNKEL (reference sequence). There are 15 residues in the CDR3. The CDR3 loop is CASSPRGQGASEAFF. The CDR3 DNA reads as TGTGCCAGCAGCCCCCGCGGACAGGGGGCTTCTGAAGCTTTCTTT.

V gene TRBV12-3 or TRBV12-4 combines with J gene TRBJ2-3, with D perhaps being TRBD1 or TRBD2 (5 bases each). This CDR3 is 13 amino acids long. Trimming pared 7 bases from V and 2 bases from J, leaving 10 bases between. In DNA, the CDR3 is TGTGCCAGCATCCTCGGGGCCACAGATACGCAGTATTTT. Amino acid sequence: CASILGATDTQYF.

In this sample, this clonotype turned up a few times. The chain has TRBV12-3 or TRBV12-4 and TRBJ1-5; 8 positions agree with TRBD1. The CDR3 is 16 residues long. V trimming: 6 bases; J trimming: 2 bases; junction bases outside the gene matches: 9. The CDR3 is CASRAGTGGRNQPQHF. The CDR3 coding sequence is TGTGCCAGCAGGGCTGGGACAGGAGGGCGCAATCAGCCCCAGCATTTT.

V and J are TRBV7-9 and TRBJ2-7; weak D call: TRBD1 (5 bases). The V and J ends lost 1 base and 1 base respectively, with 8 bases between them. This CDR3 is built from 14 residues. Germline V gene data show CDR1 as SEHNR and CDR2 as FQNEAQ (reference sequence). This chain's CDR3 is CASSLVTESYEQYF. CDR3 DNA sequence: TGTGCCAGCAGCTTAGTGACAGAGTCCTACGAGCAGTACTTC.

V usage is TRBV12-3 or TRBV12-4 and J usage is TRBJ1-2; no firm D call. The CDR3 has 13 residues. The ends were cut back, 0 bases at V and 8 bases at J, with 10 bases in the middle. The DNA of the CDR3 is TGTGCCAGCAGTTTAGCGCTCTGGAGCGGCTACACCTTC. The encoded protein is CASSLALWSGYTF.

The CDR3 spells CASSLGFGASTDTQYF. CDR3 in DNA: TGTGCCAGCAGCTTAGGGTTCGGGGCCAGCACAGATACGCAGTATTTT. The chain recombines TRBV7-2 with TRBJ2-3; D is tentatively TRBD1 or TRBD2 (5 bases each). CDR1 SGHTA and CDR2 FQGNSA come from the germline V gene. The CDR3 length is 16 residues. V lost 1 base and J lost 0, with 11 bases in between.